The 29 T cell receptor beta chains given below trace back to one sample, sequenced in a study of shared clonotypes between healthy human individuals. Generated by immunoSEQ multiplex PCR, the TCRdb table keeps only in-frame clones and is missing some. The sample consists of roughly 810,000 clones, 96% of them appearing once. The naive CD8 fraction comprised CD45RO-negative cells positively selected for CCR7 and excluded terminally differentiated effector memory CD45RA+ cells. Sequenced material: naive CD8+ T cells sorted from blood. Receptors originate from a man aged 25-40 years in good health.

This rearrangement joins TRBV7-9 to TRBJ1-4; a weak D match, TRBD1 (5 bases). V lost 6 bases, J lost 11 bases, and 16 bases lay in between. This CDR3 has 13 amino acids. Germline V gene lookup returns CDR1 SEHNR and CDR2 FQNEAQ (reference sequence). This chain's CDR3 is CASRDSPGAKLFF. CDR3 nucleotide sequence: TGTGCCAGCAGAGACTCCCCCGGGGCGAAACTGTTTTTT.

The rearrangement links TRBV28 to TRBJ2-7; possibly TRBD1 for D (6 bases). The ends were cut back, 10 bases at V and 3 bases at J, with 19 bases in the middle. The CDR3 totals 14 residues. CDR1 and CDR2 (germline): MDHEN, SYDVKM. The CDR3 loop reads CAITKRTEIYEQYF. CDR3 DNA sequence: TGTGCCATCACCAAAAGGACAGAGATCTACGAGCAGTACTTC.

The chain employs TRBV5-1 and TRBJ2-1; D perhaps matches TRBD2 (6 bases). The CDR3 consists of 15 residues. V lost 0 bases, J lost 4 bases, and 11 bases lay in between. Germline-derived CDR1 and CDR2 are SGHRS and YFSETQ. In DNA form, the CDR3 reads TGCGCCAGCAGCTTGGGGCGGGAACTTTACAATGAGCAGTTCTTC. Amino acid sequence: CASSLGRELYNEQFF.

This clone occurred a few times. The V gene is TRBV5-1, the J gene TRBJ2-1; D gene ambiguous. CDR1 is SGHRS and CDR2 is YFSETQ in the germline V gene. Between the trimmed V and J ends, which lost 0 bases and 3 bases, there was a span of 10 bases. CDR3 length equals 15 residues. CDR3 residues: CASSLEGLVYNEQFF. CDR3 DNA: TGCGCCAGCAGCTTGGAAGGGTTGGTCTACAATGAGCAGTTCTTC.

The DNA of the CDR3 is TGTGCCAGCAGCGTTCCCTACACAGTTAGATCGCCCGATTCCTACGAGCAGTACTTC. Its protein product is CASSVPYTVRSPDSYEQYF. The chain has TRBV7-9 and TRBJ2-7; D unresolved. The V gene lost 5 bases and the J gene lost 1 base, with 27 bases spanning the gap. This CDR3 has 19 residues. The germline V gene encodes CDR1 SEHNR and CDR2 FQNEAQ (reference sequence).

This clone occurred once. One end of the junction varies from germline; a read error may be responsible. The chain joins TRBV28 to TRBJ1-3; D remains unclear. This CDR3 region has 13 residues. Germline V gives CDR1 MDHEN, CDR2 SYDVKM. The CDR3 protein is CAGSGRAGNTIYF. The CDR3 DNA sequence: TGTGCCGGCAGTGGTAGGGCTGGAAACACCATATATTTT. Looking up the rest from reference TRBV28 and TRBJ1-3 gives the full variable domain: DVKVTQSSRYLVKRTGEKVFLECVQDMDHENMFWYRQDPGLGLRLIYFSYDVKMKEKGDIPEGYSVSREKKERFSLILESASTNQTSMYLCAGSGRAGNTIYFGEGSWLTVV.

The rearrangement uses TRBV27 and TRBJ2-7, with 7 bases lining up with TRBD1. Germline loops: CDR1 MNHEY, CDR2 SMNVEV (reference sequence). Losses at the gene ends were 5 bases for V and 2 bases for J; bases not matched to a gene: 6. There are 14 residues in the CDR3. The CDR3 region is CASSPNRGTYEQYF. The CDR3 DNA follows: TGTGCCAGCAGTCCCAACAGGGGTACCTACGAGCAGTACTTC.

The genes are TRBV7-9 and TRBJ1-1, with D hard to call. Germline loops: CDR1 SEHNR, CDR2 FQNEAQ (reference sequence). The CDR3 is 8 residues long. V shed 11 bases and J shed 7 bases, with 5 bases lying between them. The CDR3 coding sequence is TGTGCCGTTGATGAAGCTTTCTTT. It is translated as CAVDEAFF.

The rearrangement uses TRBV7-9 and TRBJ1-1, with 8 bases fitting TRBD1. Germline-derived CDR1 and CDR2 are SEHNR and FQNEAQ (reference sequence). This CDR3 is built from 14 residues. V shed 7 bases and J 8 bases; nucleotides not matched to a gene: 12. The CDR3 spells CASNPGTGDSEAFF. The CDR3 coding sequence is TGTGCCAGCAACCCCGGGACAGGCGACTCGGAAGCTTTCTTT.

This chain joins TRBV7-2 and TRBJ2-7; TRBD1 agrees at 8 bases. In germline, CDR1 is SGHTA, CDR2 FQGNSA. V was clipped by 7 bases and J by 3 bases; unmatched bases: 11. This CDR3 has 15 amino acids. CDR3 in amino acids: CASIPTVGQGYEQYF. CDR3 nucleotide sequence: TGTGCCAGCATCCCAACCGTAGGACAGGGCTACGAGCAGTACTTC. Based on the CDR3 plus reference TRBV7-2 and TRBJ2-7, the full variable domain is GAGVSQSPSNKVTEKGKDVELRCDPISGHTALYWYRQSLGQGLEFLIYFQGNSAPDKSGLPSDRFSAERTGGSVSTLTIQRTQQEDSAVYLCASIPTVGQGYEQYFGPGTRLTVT.

The chain has TRBV7-2 and TRBJ1-1, with TRBD1 matching 10 bases. CDR1 and CDR2 from the germline V gene are SGHTA and FQGNSA. This CDR3 is 14 amino acids long. V shed 6 bases and J 6 bases; nucleotides not matched to a gene: 7. The CDR3 coding sequence is TGTGCCAGCAGGTCCCGGGACAGGGGTCCTGAAGCTTTCTTT. It is translated as CASRSRDRGPEAFF.

The chain uses TRBV19 and TRBJ2-3; 9 nucleotides line up with TRBD2. The V gene end was trimmed by 6 bases and the J gene end by 4 bases; junction bases not matched to a gene: 8. Looked up from germline, CDR1 is LNHDA and CDR2 is SQIVND (reference sequence). CDR3 length: 15 residues. The CDR3 DNA follows: TGTGCCAGTAGAACGGGACTAGCCGGGGCAGATACGCAGTATTTT. It is translated as CASRTGLAGADTQYF.

Note on this clone: This CDR3 is also generated by other DNA sequences in the sample. The gene calls are TRBV9 and TRBJ2-7; TRBD2 matches 11 bases. From germline, CDR1 is SGDLS and CDR2 YYNGEE. Losses at the gene ends were 0 bases for V and 3 bases for J; bases not matched to a gene: 2. This CDR3 comprises 15 residues. This CDR3 reads CASSVGGLAGYEQYF. In DNA form, the CDR3 reads TGTGCCAGCAGCGTAGGTGGACTAGCGGGCTACGAGCAGTACTTC.

The chain has TRBV6-1 and TRBJ2-2; no clear D. The CDR3 is 13 residues long. The V and J ends lost 9 bases and 2 bases respectively, with 10 bases between them. Germline CDR1 and CDR2: MNHNS and SASEGT. The CDR3 DNA reads TGTGCCAGGGCAGAAGACAACACCGGGGAGCTGTTTTTT. Translating gives CARAEDNTGELFF.

The V gene is TRBV27, the J gene TRBJ2-3; 7 nucleotides agree with TRBD1. CDR1 and CDR2 from the germline V gene are MNHEY and SMNVEV (reference sequence). The CDR3 length is 15 residues. V lost 8 bases, J lost 5 bases, and 13 bases stayed unmatched. The CDR3 loop is CASLPTGNPQDTQYF. The CDR3 nucleotides read TGTGCCAGCCTCCCGACAGGGAACCCCCAAGATACGCAGTATTTT.

This clone was detected once. V gene TRBV19 combines with J gene TRBJ2-7; D is unclear. V was shortened by 1 base and J by 3 bases, with 16 bases between the two germline ends. The germline V gene has CDR1 LNHDA and CDR2 SQIVND (reference sequence). CDR3 length equals 16 residues. In DNA form, the CDR3 reads TGTGCCAGTAGTATAGGGGTGGGCAGAATCATCTACGAGCAGTACTTC. Its translation: CASSIGVGRIIYEQYF.

The rearrangement joins TRBV7-9 to TRBJ2-3; D not resolved. The CDR3 length is 13 residues. Between the trimmed V and J ends, which lost 4 bases and 0 bases, there was a span of 5 bases. Germline assignment: CDR1 SEHNR and CDR2 FQNEAQ (reference sequence). Here the CDR3 reads CASSWESTDTQYF. CDR3 coding DNA: TGTGCCAGCAGCTGGGAAAGCACAGATACGCAGTATTTT. The full variable domain, rest sourced from reference TRBV7-9 and TRBJ2-3, is DTGVSQNPRHKITKRGQNVTFRCDPISEHNRLYWYRQTLGQGPEFLTYFQNEAQLEKSRLLSDRFSAERPKGSFSTLEIQRTEQGDSAMYLCASSWESTDTQYFGPGTRLTVL.

A single count supports this clone. This rearrangement joins TRBV9 to TRBJ2-1; 10 bases match TRBD2. The CDR3 is 16 amino acids. With 6 bases clipped from V and 8 bases from J, the junction kept 14 bases outside the gene matches. CDR1 and CDR2 from the germline V gene are SGDLS and YYNGEE. In DNA, the CDR3 is TGTGCCAGCACCACTAACCAGGCTAGCGGGAGTGATGAGCAGTTCTTC. Amino acids: CASTTNQASGSDEQFF.

This rearrangement joins TRBV14 to TRBJ2-1; the D is unclear. V was shortened by 0 bases and J by 0 bases, with 12 bases between the two germline ends. CDR1 SGHDN and CDR2 FVKESK come from the germline V gene. This CDR3 has 17 residues. CDR3 nucleotides: TGTGCCAGCAGCCAAGAACGGCGGCTAGACTCCTACAATGAGCAGTTCTTC. Translation: CASSQERRLDSYNEQFF.

This chain links TRBV29-1 with TRBJ2-6; D may be TRBD1 or TRBD2 (5 bases each). Germline-derived CDR1 and CDR2 are SQVTM and ANQGSEA. Trimming took off 7 bases at V and 4 bases at J, with 14 bases between the two ends. The CDR3 spans 14 residues. CDR3 bases: TGCAGCGCCGTATCAGGGACCGGGGCCAACGTCCTGACTTTC. This gives the protein CSAVSGTGANVLTF.

The rearrangement joins TRBV4-3 to TRBJ2-3; D may be TRBD2 (6 bases). This CDR3 spans 16 amino acids. Per the germline V gene, CDR1 is LGHNA and CDR2 is YSLEER. V was trimmed by 2 bases and J by 3 bases, leaving 15 bases between them. The CDR3 is CASSQTGGGTTDTQYF. The CDR3 DNA reads as TGCGCCAGCAGCCAAACGGGCGGAGGGACTACAGATACGCAGTATTTT.

The genes are TRBV7-2 and TRBJ1-1; D is uncertain. The V end was cut by 5 bases, the J end by 3 bases, with 22 bases between. The CDR3 consists of 17 residues. Looked up from germline, CDR1 is SGHTA and CDR2 is FQGNSA. CDR3 residues: CASSMGWGEFADTEAFF. The DNA for the CDR3 is TGTGCCAGCAGCATGGGGTGGGGAGAATTCGCAGACACTGAAGCTTTCTTT.

Only one count was recorded for this clone. V usage is TRBV14 and J usage is TRBJ2-7, with D uncertain. The CDR3 sequence is 14 residues long. The V end lost 0 bases, the J end lost 3 bases, and 9 bases lay between the germline ends. Germline values: CDR1 SGHDN, CDR2 FVKESK. CDR3 DNA: TGTGCCAGCAGCCAAGATAACTGGGACTACGAGCAGTACTTC. The encoded protein is CASSQDNWDYEQYF.

The CDR3 bases are TGTGCCAGCAGCTCCCAAATTAACTCCTACAATGAGCAGTTCTTC. Protein product: CASSSQINSYNEQFF. The chain carries TRBV7-6 and TRBJ2-1, with D uncertain. CDR1 and CDR2 (germline): SGHVS, FNYEAQ. The CDR3 sequence is 15 residues long. Trimming took 4 bases from V and 0 from J, leaving 10 bases between them. The entire variable domain, with the rest obtained from reference TRBV7-6 and TRBJ2-1, is as follows: GAGVSQSPRYKVTKRGQDVALRCDPISGHVSLYWYRQALGQGPEFLTYFNYEAQQDKSGLPNDRFSAERPEGSISTLTIQRTEQRDSAMYRCASSSQINSYNEQFFGPGTRLTVL.

The chain carries TRBV4-3 and TRBJ1-3; the D gene is possibly TRBD1 (6 bases). Between the trimmed V and J ends, which lost 7 bases and 0 bases, there was a span of 13 bases. Germline CDR1 is LGHNA and CDR2 is YSLEER. The CDR3 covers 15 residues. CDR3 coding DNA: TGCGCCAGCACCTCGGACAGAGGCTCTGGAAACACCATATATTTT. This translates into CASTSDRGSGNTIYF.

This chain links TRBV30 with TRBJ2-1; D might be TRBD2 (6 bases). V was shortened by 1 base and J by 2 bases, with 15 bases between the two germline ends. From germline, CDR1 is GTSNPN and CDR2 SVGIG (reference sequence). CDR3 length: 16 residues. The CDR3, as DNA: TGTGCCTGGAGTGAAGACCCGGGAGCCCCCTACAATGAGCAGTTCTTC. Amino acids: CAWSEDPGAPYNEQFF.

This clone was picked up one time. The chain uses TRBV5-1 and TRBJ2-7, with 14 bases fitting TRBD2. This CDR3 spans 18 amino acids. J lost 2 bases, V lost 2 bases, and 9 bases had no gene match. Germline V CDR1 and CDR2: SGHRS, YFSETQ. As DNA, the CDR3 is TGCGCCAGCAGCTTAAGGGGCAGGACTAGCGGGAGGACCTACGAGCAGTACTTC. Translating it yields CASSLRGRTSGRTYEQYF.

V is TRBV28 and J is TRBJ1-1, with TRBD1 as a possible D gene (5 bases). The CDR3 length is 13 residues. CDR1 is MDHEN and CDR2 is SYDVKM in the germline V gene. V lost 6 bases and J lost 2, with 10 bases in between. CDR3 sequence (DNA): TGTGCCAGCAGCACAGACAGTAACACTGAAGCTTTCTTT. This codes for CASSTDSNTEAFF.

The CDR3 loop reads CASSPGRDSNQPQHF. Written as DNA, the CDR3 is TGTGCCAGCAGTCCCGGAAGAGATAGCAATCAGCCCCAGCATTTT. J is TRBJ1-5 and V is TRBV27; D gene uncertain. Germline V gene sequence: CDR1 MNHEY, CDR2 SMNVEV (reference sequence). The CDR3 has 15 amino acids. V dropped 5 bases and J dropped 0 bases, with 11 bases sitting between them.